This note documents a single TCR beta chain sequence. Data came from immunoSEQ multiplex PCR; TCRdb stores just in-frame clones and leaves some out. This sample carries hundreds of thousands of clones, over 75% of them seen once, and the ten largest clones take around 10%. The data are from a study of blood T cell repertoires in COVID-19. Study at large: T cells, B-cell-depleted T cells, or PBMCs provided the cDNA or gDNA that served as material.

The source of this sequence is a man aged 50 to 59 with COVID-19, enrolled during active disease. The specimen was peripheral blood.

DNA for the CDR3: TGTGCCAGCAGTTTTGGTAAACTATATGGCTACACCTTC. Translating gives CASSFGKLYGYTF. The rearrangement joins TRBV28 to TRBJ1-2; no firm D call. CDR3 length: 13 amino acids. Looked up from germline, CDR1 is MDHEN and CDR2 is SYDVKM. Deletions cut 3 bases from V and 5 bases from J, with 10 bases between.